The clone carrying this TCR beta chain was recorded once. The antigen is not known. PCR used 60 Vbeta primers and 13 Jbeta primers. The assay was immunoSEQ multiplex PCR, and TCRdb's table has in-frame clones only and misses some. The sample has roughly 140,000 clones, approximately 68% seen once. J gave up 3 bases and V 5 bases, and 6 bases lay outside the gene matches. This CDR3 comprises 16 residues. From germline, CDR1 is SGHRS and CDR2 YFSETQ. This sample was taken from a study of cytomegalovirus exposure and HLA in healthy donors. General study results and limits: When a later analysis was performed, an Asian-associated ancestry cluster reportedly had fewer N-insertions than the roughly 700-donor mean. Rare TCR sequences dominated, though some public TCRs recurred in many donors. Certain sequence variants were highly shared and formed a cluster, and this cluster was likely a sequencing artifact.

The TCR comes from a man in his sixties in good health and CMV-seronegative. The chain couples TRBV5-1 to TRBJ1-4; 11 nucleotides align to TRBD1. Specimen: PBMCs. The CDR3 spells CASSGQGALSNEKLFF. CDR3 bases: TGCGCCAGCAGTGGACAGGGGGCCCTATCTAATGAAAAACTGTTTTTT.